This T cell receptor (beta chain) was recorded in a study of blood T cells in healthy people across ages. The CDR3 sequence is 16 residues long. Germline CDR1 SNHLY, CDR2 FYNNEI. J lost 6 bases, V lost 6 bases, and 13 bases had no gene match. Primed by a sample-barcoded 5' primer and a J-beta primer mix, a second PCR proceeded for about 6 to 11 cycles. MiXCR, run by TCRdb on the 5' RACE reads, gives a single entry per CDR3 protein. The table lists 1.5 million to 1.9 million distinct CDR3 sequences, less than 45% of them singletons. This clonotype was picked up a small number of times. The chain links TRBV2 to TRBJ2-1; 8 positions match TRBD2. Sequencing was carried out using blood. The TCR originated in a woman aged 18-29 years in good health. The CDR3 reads CASRHRSGSGPNEQFF. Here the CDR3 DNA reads TGTGCCAGCAGACACCGAAGCGGGAGTGGTCCCAATGAGCAGTTCTTC.